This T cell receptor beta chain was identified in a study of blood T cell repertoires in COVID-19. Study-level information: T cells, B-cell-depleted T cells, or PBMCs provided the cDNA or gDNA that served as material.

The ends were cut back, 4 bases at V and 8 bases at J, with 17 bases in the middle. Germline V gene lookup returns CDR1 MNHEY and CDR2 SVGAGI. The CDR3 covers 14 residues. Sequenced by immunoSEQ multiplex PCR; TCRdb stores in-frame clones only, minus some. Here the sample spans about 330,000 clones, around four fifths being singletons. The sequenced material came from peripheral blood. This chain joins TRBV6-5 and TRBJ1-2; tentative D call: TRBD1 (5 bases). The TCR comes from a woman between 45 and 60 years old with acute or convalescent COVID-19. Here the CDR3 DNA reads TGTGCCAGCAGTTCCGGGGGGTCAGTGGGAGGCTACACCTTC. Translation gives CASSSGGSVGGYTF.